This T cell receptor (beta chain) was documented in a study of cytomegalovirus exposure and HLA in healthy donors. Notes on the study in general: Sequencing depth roughly uniform across donors was assumed in presence/absence analyses.

CDR1 is SGHTA and CDR2 is FQGNSA in the germline V gene. Between the trimmed V and J ends, which lost 5 bases and 1 base, there was a span of 11 bases. The CDR3 has 15 residues. The count of this clone is one. Its antigen is unknown. Donors were ostensibly healthy at sampling, although undocumented immune exposures were probable. Primers: 60 Vbeta forward and 13 Jbeta reverse. Sequencing used immunoSEQ multiplex PCR; TCRdb keeps in-frame clones, though not all of them. Among 65,000 to 75,000 clones listed, about 70% were seen once. Input material: PBMCs. The genes are TRBV7-2 and TRBJ2-2; tentatively, D is TRBD1 (6 bases). The origin of this receptor is a woman under 40 in good health and CMV-seronegative. The CDR3 protein is CASSLGTLNTGELFF. CDR3 bases: TGTGCCAGCAGCCTCGGGACATTGAACACCGGGGAGCTGTTTTTT.